A selection of T cell receptor beta chains follows, all from one sample in a study. In TCRdb, the 5' RACE reads were re-called with MiXCR into one record per CDR3 protein. Among approximately 50,000 distinct CDR3 sequences listed, 26% were seen once. Sequencing was carried out using tumor-infiltrating Tregs sorted from the breast tumor. The receptors shown here come from a female donor with breast cancer. CDR3s include the opening cysteine and the closing phenylalanine or tryptophan. D genes are given only for firm matches. Size is omitted from some rows. Given values are once, few, many or a class for expanded clones.

TRBJ2-1 | TRBD2 | . | TRBV4-2 | TGTGCCAGCAGCCAAGGGGGACTAGCGGGAAAGCATGAGCAGTTCTTC | CASSQGGLAGKHEQFF
TRBJ2-7 | TRBD1 | many | TRBV7-2 | TGTGCCAGCAGCCCCCGGACAGGGGGCATATACGAGCAGTACTTC | CASSPRTGGIYEQYF
TRBJ2-1 | TRBD2 | . | TRBV7-9 | TGTGCCAGCAGCCGCAGACTAGCGGGAGTGGGTAATGAGCAGTTCTTC | CASSRRLAGVGNEQFF
TRBJ2-1 | . | . | TRBV4-1 | TGCGCCAGCAGTCTTACAGACAGGATCGATGAGCAGGTCTTC | CASSLTDRIDEQVF
TRBJ2-6 | . | . | TRBV5-6 | TGTGCCAGCAGCTTGGGGGAGACTCGCCTGTCTGGGGCCAACGTCCTGACTTTC | CASSLGETRLSGANVLTF
TRBJ2-1 | . | few | TRBV5-5 | TGTGCCAGCAGCGGGGGGACGAGCTCCTACAATGAGCAGTCCTTC | CASSGGTSSYNEQSF
TRBJ1-1 | . | many | TRBV12-3/TRBV12-4 | TGTGCCAGCAGCCCGGCAGGGAGGGACACTGAAGCTTTCTTT | CASSPAGRDTEAFF
TRBJ1-3 | . | . | TRBV7-9 | TGTGCCAGCAGCCTGCCCCGAAGGTTTGGAGACACCATATATTTT | CASSLPRRFGDTIYF
TRBJ1-1 | . | once | TRBV9 | TGTGCCAGCAGCAATGGGGGTTCTGAAGCTTTCTTT | CASSNGGSEAFF
TRBJ2-7 | TRBD1 | . | TRBV7-9 | TGTGCCAGCGGCAGACAGGGGAATCAGCAGTACTTC | CASGRQGNQQYF
TRBJ2-3 | . | many | TRBV29-1 | TGCAGCGTATCGGGGATGGATACGCAGTATTTT | CSVSGMDTQYF
TRBJ2-4 | TRBD2 | . | TRBV5-6 | TGTGCCAGCAGCGCGACAGGGGGACTAGCGGGAGTTCAGTACTTC | CASSATGGLAGVQYF
TRBJ1-2 | . | few | TRBV5-1 | TGCGCCAGCAGCTTTAAGGTGGGCGGCTATGGCTACACCTTC | CASSFKVGGYGYTF
TRBJ2-3 | TRBD2 | . | TRBV2 | TGTGCCAGCACGGGGGTAGCGGGGCCAGATACGCAGTATTTT | CASTGVAGPDTQYF
TRBJ2-1 | TRBD1 | . | TRBV20-1 | TGCAGTGCTAGAGGCAGGACAGGCAATGAGCAGTTCTTC | CSARGRTGNEQFF
TRBJ2-5 | . | few | TRBV24-1 | TGTGCCACCAGTGAGCTGGGGGGAAGCCAAGAGACCCAGTACTTC | CATSELGGSQETQYF
TRBJ2-7 | . | many | TRBV15 | TGTGCCACCAGCACCATTAGCTCCTACGAGCAGTACTTC | CATSTISSYEQYF
TRBJ2-3 | . | . | TRBV4-1 | TGCGCCAGCAGTCCCAGACAGGACGATACGCAGTATTTT | CASSPRQDDTQYF
TRBJ2-3 | . | . | TRBV6-2/TRBV6-3 | TGTGCCACCCGAAGCCGGGGAACAGATACGCAGTATTTT | CATRSRGTDTQYF
TRBJ1-2 | . | few | TRBV7-9 | TGTGCCAGCAGCCCGCAGGGGAGGGAAGGCTACACCTTC | CASSPQGREGYTF
TRBJ2-4 | TRBD2 | many | TRBV5-1 | TGCGCCAGCAGGCTCGTGGGAGGGAAAAACATTCAGTACTTC | CASRLVGGKNIQYF
TRBJ2-3 | . | few | TRBV7-8 | TGTGCCAGCAGCTTAGCCCTCGCCCCGCCAGATACGCAGTATTTT | CASSLALAPPDTQYF
TRBJ2-1 | TRBD2 | . | TRBV20-1 | TGCAGTGCTAGAGATCTGGCGGGAGCCCCCCGGAATGAGCAGTTCTTC | CSARDLAGAPRNEQFF
TRBJ1-4 | . | few | TRBV12-3/TRBV12-4 | TGTGCCATCAGTTCCGGTTCGGACCAGTGGGAACTGTTTTTT | CAISSGSDQWELFF
TRBJ1-2 | TRBD1 | many | TRBV6-5 | TGTGCCAGCAATTGGGACAGCGACTATGGCTACACCTTC | CASNWDSDYGYTF
TRBJ1-2 | . | . | TRBV20-1 | TGCAGCCACTATGGCTACACCTTC | CSHYGYTF
TRBJ1-1 | . | many | TRBV7-9 | TGTGCCAGCAGCCCTCGGTTGGGACCCTTAAGACCGAACACTGAAGCTTTCTTT | CASSPRLGPLRPNTEAFF
TRBJ2-2 | TRBD1 | many | TRBV7-9 | TGTGCCAGCAACCAAATAACAGGGGCCACCGGGGAGCTGTTTTTT | CASNQITGATGELFF
TRBJ1-6 | TRBD1 | . | TRBV5-1 | TGCGCCAGCAGCTTGCGACAGGGGGCGAATTCACCCCTCCACTTT | CASSLRQGANSPLHF